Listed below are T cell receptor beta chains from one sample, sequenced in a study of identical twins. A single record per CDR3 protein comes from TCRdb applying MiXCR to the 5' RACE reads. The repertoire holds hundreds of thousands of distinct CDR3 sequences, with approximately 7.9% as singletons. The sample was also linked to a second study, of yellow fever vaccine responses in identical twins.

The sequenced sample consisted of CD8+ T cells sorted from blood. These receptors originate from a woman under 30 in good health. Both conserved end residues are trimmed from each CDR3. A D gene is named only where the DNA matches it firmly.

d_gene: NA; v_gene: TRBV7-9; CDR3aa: ASSLAVSKGWELF
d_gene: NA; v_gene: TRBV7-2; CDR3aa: ASSSRSAPNTGELF
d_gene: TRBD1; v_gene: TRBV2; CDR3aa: ASSDGTGWDEQF
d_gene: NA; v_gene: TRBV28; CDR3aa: ASRGGLAAKSSYEQY
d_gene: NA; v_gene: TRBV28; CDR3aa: ASHSSRPTDTQY
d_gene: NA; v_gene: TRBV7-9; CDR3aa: AKPAPTGTIPFEAF
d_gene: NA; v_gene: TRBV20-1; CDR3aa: SAPRPPRVLWPKNIQY
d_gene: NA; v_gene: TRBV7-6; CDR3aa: ASSLGVEGRYEQY
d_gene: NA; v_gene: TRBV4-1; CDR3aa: ASSPALGGAAEAF
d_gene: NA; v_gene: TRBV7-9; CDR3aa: ASSSATASYGYT
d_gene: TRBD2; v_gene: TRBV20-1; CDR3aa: SAYSGRAVGYNEQF
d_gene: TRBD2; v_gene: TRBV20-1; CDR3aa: SARDSGRGYIQY
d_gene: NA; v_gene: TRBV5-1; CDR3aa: ASSARVSNTDTQY
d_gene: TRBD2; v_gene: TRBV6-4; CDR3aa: ASSDSAGGPDTQY
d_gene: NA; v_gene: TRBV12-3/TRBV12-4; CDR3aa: ASSLFPSNMYEQY
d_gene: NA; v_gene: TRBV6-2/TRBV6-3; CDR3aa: ASSYSNWRTSFRNEQF
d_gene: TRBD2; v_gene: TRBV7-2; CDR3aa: ASSQFGLAWDEQF
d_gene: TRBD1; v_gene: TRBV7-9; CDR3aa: ASRQGGSNQPQH
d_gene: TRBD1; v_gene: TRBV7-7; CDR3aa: ASSPDRVYTGELF
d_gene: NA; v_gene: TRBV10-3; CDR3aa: AISDPMEGGKETQY
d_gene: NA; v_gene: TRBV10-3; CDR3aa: AISEFDEGANVLT
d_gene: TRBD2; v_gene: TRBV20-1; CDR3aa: SARGGRPGSYNEQF
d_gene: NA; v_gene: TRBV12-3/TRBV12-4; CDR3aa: ASTPGEKLF
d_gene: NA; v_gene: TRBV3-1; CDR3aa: ASSQERGRTEAF
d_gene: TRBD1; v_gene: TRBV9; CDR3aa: ASSPPLDRGVKY
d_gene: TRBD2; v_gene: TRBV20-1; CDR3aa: SARSTSEGVFGELF
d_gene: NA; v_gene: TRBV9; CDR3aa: ASSVSDSNQPQH